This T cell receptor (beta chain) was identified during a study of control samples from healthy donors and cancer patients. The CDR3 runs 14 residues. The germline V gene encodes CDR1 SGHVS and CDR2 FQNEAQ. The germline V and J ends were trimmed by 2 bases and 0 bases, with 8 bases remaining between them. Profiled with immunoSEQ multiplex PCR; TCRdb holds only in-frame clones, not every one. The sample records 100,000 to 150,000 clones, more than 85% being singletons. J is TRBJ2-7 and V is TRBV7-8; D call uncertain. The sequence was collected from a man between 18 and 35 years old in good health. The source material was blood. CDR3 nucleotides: TGTGCCAGCAGCTTAACCGGATTCTCCTACGAGCAGTACTTC. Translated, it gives CASSLTGFSYEQYF. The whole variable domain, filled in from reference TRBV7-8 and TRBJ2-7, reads GAGVSQSPRYKVAKRGQDVALRCDPISGHVSLFWYQQALGQGPEFLTYFQNEAQLDKSGLPSDRFFAERPEGSVSTLKIQRTQQEDSAVYLCASSLTGFSYEQYFGPGTRLTVT.